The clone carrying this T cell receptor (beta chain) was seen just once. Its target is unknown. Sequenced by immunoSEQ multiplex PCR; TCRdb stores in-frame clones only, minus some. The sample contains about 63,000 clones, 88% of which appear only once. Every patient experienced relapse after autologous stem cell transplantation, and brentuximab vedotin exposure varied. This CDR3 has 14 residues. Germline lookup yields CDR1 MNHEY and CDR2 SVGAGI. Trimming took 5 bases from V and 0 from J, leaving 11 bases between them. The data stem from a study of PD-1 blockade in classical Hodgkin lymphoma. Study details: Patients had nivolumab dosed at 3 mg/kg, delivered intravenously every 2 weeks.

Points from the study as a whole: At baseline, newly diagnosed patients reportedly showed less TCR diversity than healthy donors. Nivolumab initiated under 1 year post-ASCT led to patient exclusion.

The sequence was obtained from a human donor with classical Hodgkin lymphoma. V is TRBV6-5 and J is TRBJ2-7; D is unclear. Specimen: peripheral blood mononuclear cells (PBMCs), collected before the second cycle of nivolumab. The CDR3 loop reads CASSDGIYSYEQYF. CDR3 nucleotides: TGTGCCAGCAGTGACGGCATATACTCCTACGAGCAGTACTTC.